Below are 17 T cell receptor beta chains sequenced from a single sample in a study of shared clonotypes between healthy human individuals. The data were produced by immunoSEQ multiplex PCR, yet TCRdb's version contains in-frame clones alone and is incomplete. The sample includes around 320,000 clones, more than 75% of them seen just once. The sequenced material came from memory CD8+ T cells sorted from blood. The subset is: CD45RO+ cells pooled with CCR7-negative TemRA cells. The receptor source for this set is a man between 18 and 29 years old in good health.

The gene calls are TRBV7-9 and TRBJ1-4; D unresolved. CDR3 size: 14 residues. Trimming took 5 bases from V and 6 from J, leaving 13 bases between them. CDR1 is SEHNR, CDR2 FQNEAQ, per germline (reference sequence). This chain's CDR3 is CASSALDPDEKLFF. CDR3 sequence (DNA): TGTGCCAGCAGCGCCTTAGATCCGGATGAAAAACTGTTTTTT.

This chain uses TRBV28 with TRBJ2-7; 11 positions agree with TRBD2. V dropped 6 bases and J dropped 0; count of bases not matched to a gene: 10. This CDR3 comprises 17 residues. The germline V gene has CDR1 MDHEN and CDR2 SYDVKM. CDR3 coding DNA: TGTGCCAGCAGCCCCACTAGCGGGGGCCTTCTCTCCTACGAGCAGTACTTC. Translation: CASSPTSGGLLSYEQYF.

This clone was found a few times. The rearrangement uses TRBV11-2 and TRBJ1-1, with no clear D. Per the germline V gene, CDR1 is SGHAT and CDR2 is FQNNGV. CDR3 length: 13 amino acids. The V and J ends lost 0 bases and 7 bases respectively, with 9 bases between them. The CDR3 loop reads CASSLDLMSEAFF. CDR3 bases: TGTGCCAGCAGCTTAGATCTTATGAGTGAAGCTTTCTTT.

The CDR3 sequence is CASSPTENYGYTF. The CDR3 bases are TGCGCCAGCAGTCCGACAGAGAACTATGGCTACACCTTC. The chain employs TRBV4-1 and TRBJ1-2; weak D call: TRBD1 (5 bases). The CDR3 runs 13 residues. V was clipped by 6 bases and J by 2 bases, with 10 bases between them. CDR1 is MGHRA, CDR2 YSYEKL, per germline.

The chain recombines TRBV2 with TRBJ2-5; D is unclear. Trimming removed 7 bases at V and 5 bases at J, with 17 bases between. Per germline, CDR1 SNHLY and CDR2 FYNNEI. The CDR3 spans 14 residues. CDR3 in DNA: TGTGCCAGCATCATGGTAGGGCTTGGGGAGACCCAGTACTTC. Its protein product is CASIMVGLGETQYF.

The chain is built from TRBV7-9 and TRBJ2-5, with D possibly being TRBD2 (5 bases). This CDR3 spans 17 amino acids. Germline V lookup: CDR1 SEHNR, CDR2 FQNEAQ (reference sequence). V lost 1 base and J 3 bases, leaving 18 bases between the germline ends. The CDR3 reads CASSLGFFDGKEETQYF. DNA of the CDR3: TGTGCCAGCAGCTTAGGTTTTTTTGACGGGAAGGAAGAGACCCAGTACTTC.

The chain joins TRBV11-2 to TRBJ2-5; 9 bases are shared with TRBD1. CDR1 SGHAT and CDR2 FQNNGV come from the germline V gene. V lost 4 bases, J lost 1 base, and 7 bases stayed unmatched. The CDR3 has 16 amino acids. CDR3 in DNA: TGTGCCAGCAGCTGGGGTACAGGGGGCCTCCAAGAGACCCAGTACTTC. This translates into CASSWGTGGLQETQYF.

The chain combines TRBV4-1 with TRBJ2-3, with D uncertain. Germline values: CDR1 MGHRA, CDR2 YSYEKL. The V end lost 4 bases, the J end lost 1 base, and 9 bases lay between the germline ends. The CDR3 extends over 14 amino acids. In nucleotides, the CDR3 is TGCGCCAGCAGCCCCCGGTACGGCACAGATACGCAGTATTTT. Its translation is CASSPRYGTDTQYF.

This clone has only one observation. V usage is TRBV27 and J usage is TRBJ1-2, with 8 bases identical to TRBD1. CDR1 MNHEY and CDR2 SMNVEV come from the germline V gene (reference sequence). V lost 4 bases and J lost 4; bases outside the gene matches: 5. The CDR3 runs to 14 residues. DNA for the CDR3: TGTGCCAGCAGTTCCCCAGGGGGCGGCTATGGCTACACCTTC. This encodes CASSSPGGGYGYTF.

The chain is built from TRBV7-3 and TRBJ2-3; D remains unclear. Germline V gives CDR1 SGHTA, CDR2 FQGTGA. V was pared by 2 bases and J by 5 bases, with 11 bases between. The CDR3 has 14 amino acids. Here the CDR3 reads CASSLLGIGDTQYF. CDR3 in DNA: TGTGCCAGCAGCTTACTGGGGATCGGAGATACGCAGTATTTT.

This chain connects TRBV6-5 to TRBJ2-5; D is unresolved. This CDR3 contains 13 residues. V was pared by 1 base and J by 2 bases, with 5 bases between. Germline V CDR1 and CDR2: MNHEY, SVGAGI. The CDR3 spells CASSYWPQETQYF. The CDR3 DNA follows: TGTGCCAGCAGTTACTGGCCTCAAGAGACCCAGTACTTC.

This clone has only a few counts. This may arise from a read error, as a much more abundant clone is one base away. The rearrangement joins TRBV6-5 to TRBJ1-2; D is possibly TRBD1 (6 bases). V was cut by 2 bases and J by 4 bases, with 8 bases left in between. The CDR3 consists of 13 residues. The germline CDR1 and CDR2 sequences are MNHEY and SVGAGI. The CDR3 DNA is TGTGCCAGCAGTTACGGACAGCCCTATGGCTACACCTTC. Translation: CASSYGQPYGYTF.

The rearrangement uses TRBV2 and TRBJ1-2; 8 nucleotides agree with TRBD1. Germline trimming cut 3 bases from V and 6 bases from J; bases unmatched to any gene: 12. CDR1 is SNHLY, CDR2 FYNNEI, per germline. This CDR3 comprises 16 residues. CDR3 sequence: CASSEGRGRGFHGYTF. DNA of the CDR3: TGTGCCAGCAGTGAGGGCAGGGGGCGAGGGTTCCATGGCTACACCTTC.

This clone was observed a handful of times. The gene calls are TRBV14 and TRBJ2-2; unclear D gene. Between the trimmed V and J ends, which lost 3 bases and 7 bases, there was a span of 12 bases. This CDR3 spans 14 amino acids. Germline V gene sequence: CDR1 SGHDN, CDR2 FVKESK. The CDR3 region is CASSQLNTGGELFF. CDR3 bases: TGTGCCAGCAGCCAGTTAAACACTGGCGGGGAGCTGTTTTTT. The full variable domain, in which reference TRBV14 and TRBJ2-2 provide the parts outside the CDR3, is EAGVTQFPSHSVIEKGQTVTLRCDPISGHDNLYWYRRVMGKEIKFLLHFVKESKQDESGMPNNRFLAERTGGTYSTLKVQPAELEDSGVYFCASSQLNTGGELFFGEGSRLTVL.

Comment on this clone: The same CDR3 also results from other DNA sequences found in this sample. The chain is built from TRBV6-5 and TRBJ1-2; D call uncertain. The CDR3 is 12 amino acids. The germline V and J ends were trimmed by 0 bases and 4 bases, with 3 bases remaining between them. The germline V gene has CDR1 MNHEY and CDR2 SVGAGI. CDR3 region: CASSYSGYGYTF. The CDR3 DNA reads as TGTGCCAGCAGTTACTCCGGCTATGGCTACACCTTC.

The CDR3 spells CASRQPRCGGSGELFF. The DNA of the CDR3 is TGTGCCAGCAGACAACCCCGGTGCGGGGGGTCCGGGGAGCTGTTTTTT. This chain joins TRBV7-9 and TRBJ2-2; 8 bases map to TRBD2. The V gene's germline CDR1 is SEHNR and CDR2 FQNEAQ (reference sequence). Losses at the gene ends were 6 bases for V and 6 bases for J; bases not matched to a gene: 12. This CDR3 contains 16 residues.

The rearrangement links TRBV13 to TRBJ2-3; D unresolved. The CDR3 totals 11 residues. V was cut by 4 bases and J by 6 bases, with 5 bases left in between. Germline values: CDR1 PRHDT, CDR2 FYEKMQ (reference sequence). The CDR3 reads CASSSWDTQYF. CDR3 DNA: TGTGCCAGCAGCTCCTGGGATACGCAGTATTTT.